This is a list of T cell receptor beta chains from one sample in a study of neurological immune-mediated disorders. TCRdb itself ran the 5' RACE reads through MiXCR, one entry per CDR3 protein. Of roughly 80,000 distinct CDR3 sequences in the sample, over 4.5% were seen once. Sequencing used PBMCs. The receptors come from a woman aged 55 to 70 with multiple sclerosis. Both conserved end residues are part of each CDR3. Expanded clones are given a class, and other clones once, few, many or no size at all.

j_call | clone_size | v_call | cdr3_aa
TRBJ2-1 | many | TRBV10-1 | CASSESQYNNEQFF
TRBJ2-4 | many | TRBV7-2 | CASSIPTIAKNIQYF
TRBJ1-5 | many | TRBV10-2 | CASNQGGNQPQHF
TRBJ2-3 | many | TRBV20-1 | CSARDLRGGLLGDRDTQYF
TRBJ2-1 | NA | TRBV20-1 | CSARGTSGEYYNEQFF
TRBJ1-4 | many | TRBV12-3/TRBV12-4 | CASRGSRGRAFFF
TRBJ1-1 | many | TRBV20-1 | CSARSREGTEAFF
TRBJ1-5 | many | TRBV28 | CASSWNRPQHF
TRBJ1-4 | many | TRBV20-1 | CSASQSEKLFF
TRBJ2-2 | NA | TRBV5-6 | CASRKSGGALELFF
TRBJ1-4 | many | TRBV20-1 | CSARETEEKLFF
TRBJ2-2 | many | TRBV20-1 | CSANEGRRRPRNTGELFF
TRBJ2-3 | many | TRBV12-3/TRBV12-4 | CASSFLVTDTQYF
TRBJ2-7 | NA | TRBV18 | CASSPISSYEQYF
TRBJ2-7 | many | TRBV5-1 | CASSKRTGGTYEQYF
TRBJ2-3 | few | TRBV5-1 | CASSFGLRSGGSTDTQYF
TRBJ1-4 | many | TRBV5-6 | CASSLGQGANEKLFF
TRBJ2-5 | many | TRBV5-1 | CASSLGPGGQYQETQYF
TRBJ1-1 | few | TRBV15 | CATSRDRRQNTEAFF
TRBJ2-3 | many | TRBV20-1 | CSAPRGGTDTQYF
TRBJ2-1 | many | TRBV28 | CASSLTGTYNEQFF
TRBJ2-7 | NA | TRBV14 | CASSLRDRISYEQYF
TRBJ2-7 | NA | TRBV2 | CVSPDPLVGEEQYF
TRBJ2-2 | many | TRBV5-1 | CACTGTVDTGELFF
TRBJ2-3 | many | TRBV29-1 | CSVRRASTDTQYF
TRBJ1-1 | NA | TRBV5-1 | CASSWGVSGTEAFF
TRBJ1-1 | many | TRBV4-1 | CASSQPRGNTEAFF
TRBJ2-3 | medium-sized | TRBV29-1 | CSHGTDTQYF
TRBJ2-3 | NA | TRBV20-1 | CSARELPDLSTDTQYF
TRBJ1-2 | many | TRBV5-6 | CASSLAGHLRGDGYTF
TRBJ2-1 | many | TRBV6-5 | CASSYGRNEQFF
TRBJ2-3 | many | TRBV5-1 | CASSFDGTDTQYF
TRBJ1-5 | many | TRBV20-1 | CSASLGYSNQPQHF
TRBJ2-2 | many | TRBV5-6 | CASSLSPGRPNTGELFF
TRBJ2-7 | many | TRBV10-3 | CAIGQGTSFEYF
TRBJ2-5 | many | TRBV18 | CASSPQETQYF
TRBJ2-3 | many | TRBV7-2 | CASSLQQGDTQYF
TRBJ1-2 | many | TRBV5-1 | CASSSAGAGGGYTF
TRBJ2-3 | many | TRBV10-1 | CASRDRADTQYF
TRBJ1-1 | many | TRBV20-1 | CSARIGDTEAFF
TRBJ1-6 | many | TRBV6-5 | CASKRQGNSPLHF
TRBJ2-1 | many | TRBV12-3/TRBV12-4 | CASSDFNEQFF